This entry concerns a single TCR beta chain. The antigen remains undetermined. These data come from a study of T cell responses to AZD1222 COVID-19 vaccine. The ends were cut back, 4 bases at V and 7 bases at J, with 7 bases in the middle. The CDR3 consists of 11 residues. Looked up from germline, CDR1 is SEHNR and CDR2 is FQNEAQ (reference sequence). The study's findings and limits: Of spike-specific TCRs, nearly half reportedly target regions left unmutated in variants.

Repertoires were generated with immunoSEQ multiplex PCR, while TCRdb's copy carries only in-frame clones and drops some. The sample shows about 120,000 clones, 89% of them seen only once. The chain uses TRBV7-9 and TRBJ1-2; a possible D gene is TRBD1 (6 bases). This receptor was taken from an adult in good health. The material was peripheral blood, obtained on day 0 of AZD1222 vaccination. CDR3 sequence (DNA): TGTGCCAGCAGCTCGGACAGTGGCTACACCTTC. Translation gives CASSSDSGYTF.